Presented here are 3 T cell receptor beta chains from one specimen sequenced in a study of cytomegalovirus exposure and HLA in healthy donors. PCR employed 60 Vbeta and 13 Jbeta primers. Clones were read by immunoSEQ multiplex PCR, and TCRdb kept only the in-frame ones, dropping some. The table records approximately 130,000 clones, around nine tenths of them present only once. The sample comprised PBMCs. These receptors originate from a woman in her 30s in good health and CMV-seronegative.

This clone was recorded only once. The chain joins TRBV2 to TRBJ2-3, with 11 positions matching TRBD2. CDR1 SNHLY and CDR2 FYNNEI come from the germline V gene. This CDR3 is built from 13 residues. J gave up 4 bases and V 8 bases, and 2 bases lay outside the gene matches. The CDR3 DNA reads TGTGCCAGCGCACTAGCGGGGGCAGATACGCAGTATTTT. The encoded protein is CASALAGADTQYF.

V gene TRBV5-1 combines with J gene TRBJ2-1, with 9 positions matching TRBD1. The V segment lost 3 bases and the J segment 7 bases; nucleotides outside the gene matches: 8. CDR3 length equals 15 residues. Germline CDR1 SGHRS, CDR2 YFSETQ. For the CDR3, the DNA is TGCGCCAGCAGCTCCACGGGAGACAGGGGGAATGAGCAGTTCTTC. Its protein is CASSSTGDRGNEQFF.

The chain couples TRBV7-6 to TRBJ1-1; 8 bases map to TRBD1. The germline V gene has CDR1 SGHVS and CDR2 FNYEAQ. The CDR3 sequence is 14 residues long. Germline trimming cut 6 bases from V and 9 bases from J; bases unmatched to any gene: 12. CDR3 in DNA: TGTGCCAGCAGTCTCTCAGGGGGCCAAGGGAAAGCTTTCTTT. Translated: CASSLSGGQGKAFF.